This entry describes one T cell receptor beta chain. Its antigen is as yet unknown. This sample was taken from a study of shared clonotypes between healthy human individuals. General observations from the study: The study sampled only blood, and tissue repertoires likely differ.

The CDR3 has 11 amino acids. V lost 4 bases and J 2 bases, leaving 6 bases between the germline ends. The germline CDR1 and CDR2 sequences are GTSNPN and SVGIG (reference sequence). TCRdb's copy holds only in-frame clones and misses some; the assay was immunoSEQ multiplex PCR. The sample contains 2 million to 2.5 million clones, 90% to 97% of which appear only once. The receptor was derived from a man aged 18 to 29 in good health. Sequenced: naive CD4+ T cells sorted from blood. Subset in this sample: CD45RA+ positively selected. The chain employs TRBV30 and TRBJ2-7; D remains ambiguous. The CDR3 is CAWTVAYEQYF. The CDR3 coding sequence is TGTGCCTGGACCGTGGCCTACGAGCAGTACTTC.